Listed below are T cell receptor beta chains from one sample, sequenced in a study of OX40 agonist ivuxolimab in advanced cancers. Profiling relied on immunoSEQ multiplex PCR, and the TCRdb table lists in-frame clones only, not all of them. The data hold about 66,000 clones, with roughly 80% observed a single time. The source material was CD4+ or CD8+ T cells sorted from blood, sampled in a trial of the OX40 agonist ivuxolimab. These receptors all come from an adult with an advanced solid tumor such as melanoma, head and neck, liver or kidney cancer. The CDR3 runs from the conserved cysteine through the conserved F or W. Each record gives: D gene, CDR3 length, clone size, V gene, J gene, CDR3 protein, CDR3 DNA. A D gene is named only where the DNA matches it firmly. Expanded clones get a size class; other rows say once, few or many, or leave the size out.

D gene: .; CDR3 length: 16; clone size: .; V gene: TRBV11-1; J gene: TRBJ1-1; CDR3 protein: CASSLGVGDFNTEAFF; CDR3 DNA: TGTGCCAGCAGCTTAGGGGTTGGGGATTTTAACACTGAAGCTTTCTTT
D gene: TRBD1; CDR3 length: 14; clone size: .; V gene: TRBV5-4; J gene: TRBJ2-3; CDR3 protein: CASSFGQGTDTQYF; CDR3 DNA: TGTGCCAGCAGCTTCGGACAGGGCACAGATACGCAGTATTTT
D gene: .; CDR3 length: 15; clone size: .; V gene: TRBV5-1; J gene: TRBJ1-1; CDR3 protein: CASSTQLTGSTEAFF; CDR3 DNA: TGCGCCAGCAGCACCCAATTGACAGGATCGACTGAAGCTTTCTTT
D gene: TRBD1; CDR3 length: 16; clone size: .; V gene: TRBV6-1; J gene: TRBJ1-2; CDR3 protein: CASSEVWTGTFYGYTF; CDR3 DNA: TGTGCCAGCAGTGAAGTCTGGACAGGGACCTTCTATGGCTACACCTTC
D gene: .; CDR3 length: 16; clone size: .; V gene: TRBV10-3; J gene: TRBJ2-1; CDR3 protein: CAISHTPGGTYNEQFF; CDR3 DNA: TGTGCCATCAGCCATACTCCCGGGGGCACCTACAATGAGCAGTTCTTC
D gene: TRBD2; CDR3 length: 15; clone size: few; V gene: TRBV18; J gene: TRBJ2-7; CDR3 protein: CASSQGTSGTYEQYF; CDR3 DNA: TGTGCCAGCTCCCAAGGGACTAGCGGGACCTACGAGCAGTACTTC
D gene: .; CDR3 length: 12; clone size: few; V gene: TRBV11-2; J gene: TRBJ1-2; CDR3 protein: CASSIGGAGYTF; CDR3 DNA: TGTGCCAGCAGCATCGGGGGAGCTGGCTACACCTTC
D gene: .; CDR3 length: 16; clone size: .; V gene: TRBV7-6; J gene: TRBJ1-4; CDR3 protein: CASSLRGAGLNEKLFF; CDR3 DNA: TGTGCCAGCAGCTTACGAGGGGCAGGGCTTAATGAAAAACTGTTTTTT
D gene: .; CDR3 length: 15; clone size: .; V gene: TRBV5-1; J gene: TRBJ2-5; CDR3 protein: CASSLGAGEGETQYF; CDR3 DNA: TGCGCCAGCAGCCTGGGGGCGGGAGAAGGCGAGACCCAGTACTTC
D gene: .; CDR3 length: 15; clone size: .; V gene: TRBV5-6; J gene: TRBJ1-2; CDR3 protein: CASSSVRGTNYGYTF; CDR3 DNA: TGTGCCAGCAGCTCCGTGCGGGGGACTAACTATGGCTACACCTTC
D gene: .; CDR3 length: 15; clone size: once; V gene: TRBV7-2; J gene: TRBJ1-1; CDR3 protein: CASSSWTSGNTEAFF; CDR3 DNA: TGTGCCAGCAGCTCGTGGACATCAGGGAACACTGAAGCTTTCTTT
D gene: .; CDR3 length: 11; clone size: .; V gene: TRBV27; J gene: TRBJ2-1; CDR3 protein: CASSHRYEQFF; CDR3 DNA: TGTGCCAGCAGTCACCGGTATGAGCAGTTCTTC
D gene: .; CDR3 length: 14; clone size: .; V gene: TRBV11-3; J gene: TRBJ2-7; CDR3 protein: CASSLTLGSYEQYF; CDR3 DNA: TGTGCCAGCAGCCTTACCCTGGGCTCCTACGAGCAGTACTTC
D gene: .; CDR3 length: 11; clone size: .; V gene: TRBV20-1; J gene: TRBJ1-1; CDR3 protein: CSGLGLTEAFF; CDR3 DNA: TGCAGTGGTCTAGGGCTCACTGAAGCTTTCTTT
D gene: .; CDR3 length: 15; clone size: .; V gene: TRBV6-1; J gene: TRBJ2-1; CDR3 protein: CASSEGLLAYNEQFF; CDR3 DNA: TGTGCCAGCAGTGAAGGACTACTCGCCTACAATGAGCAGTTCTTC
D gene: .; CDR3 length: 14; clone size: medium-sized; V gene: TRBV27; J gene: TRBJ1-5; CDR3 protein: CASSFGGSGQPQHF; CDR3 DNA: TGTGCCAGCAGTTTTGGGGGCTCTGGGCAGCCCCAGCATTTT
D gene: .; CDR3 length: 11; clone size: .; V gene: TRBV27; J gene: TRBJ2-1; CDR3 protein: CASSRYNEQFF; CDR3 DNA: TGTGCCAGCAGCCGCTACAATGAGCAGTTCTTC
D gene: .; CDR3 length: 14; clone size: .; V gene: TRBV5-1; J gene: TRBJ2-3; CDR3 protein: CASSSGVSTDTQYF; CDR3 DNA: TGCGCCAGCAGCTCGGGGGTTAGCACAGATACGCAGTATTTT
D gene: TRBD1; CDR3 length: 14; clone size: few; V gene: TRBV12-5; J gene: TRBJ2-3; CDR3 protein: CASGSRQGADTQYF; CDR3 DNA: TGTGCTAGTGGTTCCCGACAGGGGGCAGATACGCAGTATTTT
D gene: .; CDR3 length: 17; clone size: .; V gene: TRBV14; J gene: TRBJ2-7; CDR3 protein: CASSQDRRQAGVYEQYF; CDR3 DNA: TGTGCCAGCAGCCAAGATCGGAGACAGGCAGGGGTCTACGAGCAGTACTTC
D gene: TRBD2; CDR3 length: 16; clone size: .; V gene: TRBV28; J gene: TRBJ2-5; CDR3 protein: CASSSPASGLQETQYF; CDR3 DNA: TGTGCCAGCAGTTCCCCGGCTAGCGGGTTGCAAGAGACCCAGTACTTC
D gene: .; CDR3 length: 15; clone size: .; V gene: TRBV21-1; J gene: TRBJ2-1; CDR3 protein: CASSPSGGSYNEQFF; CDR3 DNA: TGTGCCAGCAGCCCGTCAGGGGGATCCTACAATGAGCAGTTCTTC
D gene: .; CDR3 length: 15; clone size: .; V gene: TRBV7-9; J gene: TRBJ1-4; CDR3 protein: CASSRSNRFEEKLFF; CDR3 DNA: TGTGCCAGCAGCCGGTCGAATCGATTCGAGGAAAAACTGTTTTTT
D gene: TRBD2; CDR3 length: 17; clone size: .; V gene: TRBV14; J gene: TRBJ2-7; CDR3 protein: CASSQEGRLAGVGEQYF; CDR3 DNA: TGTGCCAGCAGCCAAGAGGGACGACTAGCGGGAGTGGGCGAGCAGTACTTC
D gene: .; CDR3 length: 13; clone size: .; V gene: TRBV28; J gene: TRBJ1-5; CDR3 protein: CATLLYSNQPQHF; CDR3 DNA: TGTGCCACCCTTCTCTATAGCAATCAGCCCCAGCATTTT
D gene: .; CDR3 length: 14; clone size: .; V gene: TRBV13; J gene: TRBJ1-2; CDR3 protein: CASSFERQSYGYTF; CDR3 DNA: TGTGCCAGCAGCTTTGAAAGACAATCCTATGGCTACACCTTC
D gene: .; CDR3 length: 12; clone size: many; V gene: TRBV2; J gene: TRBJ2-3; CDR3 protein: CASRGSTDTQYF; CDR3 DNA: TGTGCCAGCAGAGGTAGCACAGATACGCAGTATTTT
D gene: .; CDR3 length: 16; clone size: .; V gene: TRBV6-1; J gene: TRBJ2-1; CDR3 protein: CASSASDTEPYNEQFF; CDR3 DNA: TGTGCCAGCAGTGCTTCGGACACTGAACCCTACAATGAGCAGTTCTTC
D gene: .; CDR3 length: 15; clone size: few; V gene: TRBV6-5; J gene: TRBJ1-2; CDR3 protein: CASSYSAGANYGYTF; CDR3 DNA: TGTGCCAGCAGTTACTCCGCAGGAGCTAACTATGGCTACACCTTC
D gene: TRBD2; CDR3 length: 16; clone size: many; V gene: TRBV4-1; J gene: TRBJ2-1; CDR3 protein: CASSQTSGSRGNEQFF; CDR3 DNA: TGCGCCAGCAGCCAAACTAGCGGGAGTAGGGGCAATGAGCAGTTCTTC
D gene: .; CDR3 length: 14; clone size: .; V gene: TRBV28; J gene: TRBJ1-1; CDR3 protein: CASSSDRRRPEAFF; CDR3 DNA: TGTGCCAGCAGTTCGGACCGGAGGAGGCCTGAAGCTTTCTTT
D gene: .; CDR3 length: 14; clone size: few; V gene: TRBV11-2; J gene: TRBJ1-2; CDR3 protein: CASSRGGRDYGYTF; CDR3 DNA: TGTGCCAGCAGCCGGGGGGGCAGGGACTATGGCTACACCTTC
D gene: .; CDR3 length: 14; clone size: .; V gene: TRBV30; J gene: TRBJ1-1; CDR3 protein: CAWSLTGLGTEAFF; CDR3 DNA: TGTGCCTGGAGCCTAACCGGGTTGGGCACTGAAGCTTTCTTT
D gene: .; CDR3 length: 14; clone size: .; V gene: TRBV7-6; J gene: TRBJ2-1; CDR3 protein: CASSPVQGTDEQFF; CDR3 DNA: TGTGCCAGCAGTCCAGTCCAGGGCACGGATGAGCAGTTCTTC
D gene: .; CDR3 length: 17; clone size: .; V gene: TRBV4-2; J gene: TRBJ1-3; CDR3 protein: CASSQDATINSGNTIYF; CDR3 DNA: TGTGCCAGCAGCCAAGATGCAACGATTAACTCTGGAAACACCATATATTTT
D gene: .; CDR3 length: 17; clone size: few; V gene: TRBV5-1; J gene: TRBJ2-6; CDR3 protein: CASSLALGGAGANVLTF; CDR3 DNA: TGCGCCAGCAGCTTGGCTTTGGGGGGTGCTGGGGCCAACGTCCTGACTTTC
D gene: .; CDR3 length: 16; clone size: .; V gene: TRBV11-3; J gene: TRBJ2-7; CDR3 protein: CASSREIGYSSYEQYF; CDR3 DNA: TGTGCCAGCAGCCGAGAAATAGGTTACAGCTCCTACGAGCAGTACTTC
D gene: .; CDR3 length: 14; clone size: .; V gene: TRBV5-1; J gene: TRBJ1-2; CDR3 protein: CASSLGGSNYGYTF; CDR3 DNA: TGCGCCAGCAGCTTGGGAGGGAGTAACTATGGCTACACCTTC
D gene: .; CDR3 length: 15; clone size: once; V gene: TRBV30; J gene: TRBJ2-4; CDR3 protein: CAWSSIGGAGNIQYF; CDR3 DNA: TGTGCCTGGAGTTCGATCGGGGGCGCGGGAAACATTCAGTACTTC
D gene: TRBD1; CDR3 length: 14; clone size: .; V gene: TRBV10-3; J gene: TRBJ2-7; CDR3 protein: CAIRGTGTMYEQYF; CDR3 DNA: TGTGCCATCAGAGGGACAGGGACTATGTACGAGCAGTACTTC
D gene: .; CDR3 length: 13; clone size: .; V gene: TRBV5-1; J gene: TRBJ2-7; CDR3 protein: CASSPGQSYEQYF; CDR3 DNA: TGCGCCAGCAGCCCAGGACAATCCTACGAGCAGTACTTC
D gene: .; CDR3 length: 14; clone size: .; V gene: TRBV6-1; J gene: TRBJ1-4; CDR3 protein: CASTEWGGGEKLFF; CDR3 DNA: TGTGCCAGCACCGAATGGGGGGGAGGTGAAAAACTGTTTTTT
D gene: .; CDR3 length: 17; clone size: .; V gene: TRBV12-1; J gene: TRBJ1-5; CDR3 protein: CASIPGHSGGSNQPQHF; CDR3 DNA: TGTGCCAGCATTCCGGGACACTCGGGGGGCTCCAATCAGCCCCAGCATTTT
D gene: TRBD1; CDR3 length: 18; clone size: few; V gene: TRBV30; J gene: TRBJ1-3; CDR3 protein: CAWSGTGAIHSSGNTIYF; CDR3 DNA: TGTGCCTGGTCCGGGACAGGGGCTATCCACAGCTCTGGAAACACCATATATTTT
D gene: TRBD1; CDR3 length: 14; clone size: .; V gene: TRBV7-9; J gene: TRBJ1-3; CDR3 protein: CASSRDRVENTIYF; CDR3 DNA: TGTGCCAGCAGCCGGGACAGGGTGGAAAACACCATATATTTT
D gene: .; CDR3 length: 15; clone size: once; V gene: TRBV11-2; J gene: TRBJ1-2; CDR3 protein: CASSPTGLDRRGYTF; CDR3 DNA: TGTGCCAGCAGCCCTACCGGGTTGGACAGAAGAGGCTACACCTTC
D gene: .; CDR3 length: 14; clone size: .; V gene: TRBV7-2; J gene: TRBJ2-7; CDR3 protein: CASSSGGGSYEQYF; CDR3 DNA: TGTGCCAGCAGCTCGGGCGGAGGATCCTACGAGCAGTACTTC
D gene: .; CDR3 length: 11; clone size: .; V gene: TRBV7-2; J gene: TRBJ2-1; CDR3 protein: CASSLVSEQFF; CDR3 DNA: TGTGCCAGCAGCTTAGTTAGCGAGCAGTTCTTC
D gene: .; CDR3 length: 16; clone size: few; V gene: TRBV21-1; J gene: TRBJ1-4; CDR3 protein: CASSKVGRGTNEKLFF; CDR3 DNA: .
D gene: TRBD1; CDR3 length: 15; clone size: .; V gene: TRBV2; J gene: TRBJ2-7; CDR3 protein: CASRMSGTGGLEQYF; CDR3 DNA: TGTGCCAGCAGGATGTCCGGGACAGGGGGTCTCGAGCAGTACTTC